These 7 T cell receptor beta chains share one sample of origin, sequenced in a study of blood T cell repertoires in COVID-19. Assay: immunoSEQ multiplex PCR; the TCRdb copy retains only in-frame clones and omits some. The sample carries roughly 260,000 clones, around 90% recorded once. Sequenced: PBMCs or T cells enriched from blood (not recorded which). Every receptor here comes from a young woman with acute COVID-19.

This sequence joins TRBV19 and TRBJ2-3, with 11 positions matching TRBD2. Germline V CDR1 and CDR2: LNHDA, SQIVND (reference sequence). The CDR3 has 17 residues. The junction had 4 bases not matched to a gene; V was cut back by 1 base and J by 1 base. The CDR3 coding sequence is TGTGCCAGTAGTATAGTCATACTAGCGGGGGGCACAGATACGCAGTATTTT. It encodes CASSIVILAGGTDTQYF. The variable domain in full, completed from reference TRBV19 and TRBJ2-3, reads DGGITQSPKYLFRKEGQNVTLSCEQNLNHDAMYWYRQDPGQGLRLIYYSQIVNDFQKGDIAEGYSVSREKKESFPLTVTSAQKNPTAFYLCASSIVILAGGTDTQYFGPGTRLTVL.

This clone turned up a few times. The chain combines TRBV7-2 with TRBJ1-1; tentative D call: TRBD1 (6 bases). V was shortened by 4 bases and J by 5 bases, with 20 bases between the two germline ends. This CDR3 comprises 16 residues. The germline V gene has CDR1 SGHTA and CDR2 FQGNSA. The CDR3 bases are TGTGCCAGCAGCTCTAGACAGGTAGGGGACGGGACTGAAGCTTTCTTT. It encodes CASSSRQVGDGTEAFF. Based on the CDR3 plus reference TRBV7-2 and TRBJ1-1, the full variable domain is GAGVSQSPSNKVTEKGKDVELRCDPISGHTALYWYRQSLGQGLEFLIYFQGNSAPDKSGLPSDRFSAERTGGSVSTLTIQRTQQEDSAVYLCASSSRQVGDGTEAFFGQGTRLTVV.

CDR3 region: CASQGISSNSPLHF. CDR3 bases: TGTGCCAGTCAGGGGATCTCGTCTAATTCACCCCTCCACTTT. The V and J genes are TRBV19 and TRBJ1-6, with D tentatively TRBD1 (6 bases). The CDR3 contains 14 residues. Between the trimmed V and J ends, which lost 8 bases and 6 bases, there was a span of 14 bases. Germline CDR1 reads LNHDA; CDR2 reads SQIVND (reference sequence).

This clone was picked up many times. The rearrangement links TRBV5-1 to TRBJ1-4; 7 bases fit TRBD1. The CDR3 extends over 15 amino acids. Trimming removed 4 bases from V and 6 bases from J; junction bases left unmatched: 9. Germline values: CDR1 SGHRS, CDR2 YFSETQ. In DNA form, the CDR3 reads TGCGCCAGCAGCCCATATGGGGACAGTGATGAAAAACTGTTTTTT. Its protein is CASSPYGDSDEKLFF.

This chain links TRBV5-4 with TRBJ1-2; no clear D. There are 15 residues in the CDR3. The V gene's germline CDR1 is SGHNT and CDR2 YYREEE (reference sequence). V lost 0 bases to trimming and J lost 0 bases, with 9 bases between them. Here the CDR3 reads CASSLGRRSNYGYTF. As DNA, the CDR3 is TGTGCCAGCAGCTTGGGCAGGCGCTCTAACTATGGCTACACCTTC.

The rearrangement uses TRBV4-1 and TRBJ2-7; the D gene is possibly TRBD1 (7 bases). CDR1 is MGHRA, CDR2 YSYEKL, per germline. V was pared by 0 bases and J by 2 bases, with 14 bases between. CDR3 length: 16 amino acids. The CDR3 DNA follows: TGCGCCAGCAGCCAAGAGGTCAGGGGGGAGGCCTACGAGCAGTACTTC. As protein: CASSQEVRGEAYEQYF.

A single count supports this clone. V and J are TRBV4-1 and TRBJ2-2, with D maybe TRBD1 (6 bases). V lost 1 base to trimming and J lost 2 bases, with 11 bases between them. The length of the CDR3 is 16 residues. Germline CDR1 and CDR2: MGHRA and YSYEKL. CDR3 residues: CASSQVGHPNTGELFF. The CDR3, as DNA: TGCGCCAGCAGCCAAGTGGGACATCCAAACACCGGGGAGCTGTTTTTT.